These 7 T cell receptor beta chains came from one sample sequenced in a study of cytomegalovirus exposure and HLA in healthy donors. The PCR used 60 Vbeta and 13 Jbeta primers. Clones were read by immunoSEQ multiplex PCR, and TCRdb kept only the in-frame ones, dropping some. This listing includes under 250,000 clones. The sequenced sample consisted of PBMCs. The receptors here all came from a girl aged 2 to 9 in good health and CMV-seropositive.

The chain uses TRBV13 and TRBJ1-1; D remains unclear. This CDR3 has 12 amino acids. Germline V CDR1 and CDR2: PRHDT, FYEKMQ (reference sequence). V dropped 5 bases and J dropped 5 bases, with 9 bases sitting between them. This CDR3 is CASSLLGTEAFF. As DNA, the CDR3 is TGTGCCAGCAGCCTCCTCGGTACTGAAGCTTTCTTT.

As to this clone: At one end, the junction sequence differs from germline, possibly due to a read error. The chain couples TRBV5-4 to TRBJ2-7, with 7 nucleotides matching TRBD1. This CDR3 has 15 amino acids. From germline, CDR1 is SGHNT and CDR2 YYREEE (reference sequence). CDR3 DNA: TGTGCCAGCAGCTTGGCCGGGACAGTTACCTACCAGCAGTACTTC. Encoded protein: CASSLAGTVTYQQYF.

V and J are TRBV27 and TRBJ2-5, with 8 nucleotides matching TRBD2. CDR1 is MNHEY and CDR2 is SMNVEV in the germline V gene (reference sequence). The CDR3 runs 16 residues. V lost 4 bases, J lost 5 bases, and 12 bases stayed unmatched. CDR3 in amino acids: CASSSDFGGVVETQYF. The CDR3 nucleotides are TGTGCCAGCAGTTCTGATTTCGGGGGGGTGGTCGAGACCCAGTACTTC.

The V gene is TRBV5-1, the J gene TRBJ2-3, with 10 positions matching TRBD2. V dropped 0 bases and J dropped 2; count of bases not matched to a gene: 6. This CDR3 spans 17 amino acids. Germline CDR1 is SGHRS and CDR2 is YFSETQ. In DNA form, the CDR3 reads TGCGCCAGCAGCTTGGTTTCTAGCGGGAGTAACACAGATACGCAGTATTTT. It specifies CASSLVSSGSNTDTQYF.

The chain employs TRBV13 and TRBJ2-1; TRBD1 agrees at 8 bases. After removal of 1 base from V and 1 base from J, the junction contained 3 bases not matched to a gene. There are 16 residues in the CDR3. Germline V lookup: CDR1 PRHDT, CDR2 FYEKMQ (reference sequence). DNA of the CDR3: TGTGCCAGCAGCTTAGTACAGGGGGAGTCCTACAATGAGCAGTTCTTC. Translating it yields CASSLVQGESYNEQFF.

The chain couples TRBV10-1 to TRBJ2-2, with 11 bases lining up with TRBD1. V trimming: 2 bases; J trimming: 4 bases; junction bases outside the gene matches: 6. There are 17 residues in the CDR3. CDR1 is WNHNN, CDR2 SYGVQD, per germline (reference sequence). The chain's CDR3 is CASSEATGTGGTGELFF. CDR3 coding DNA: TGCGCCAGCAGTGAGGCAACCGGGACAGGGGGCACCGGGGAGCTGTTTTTT.

The chain links TRBV2 to TRBJ2-3; 7 positions match TRBD2. The CDR3 spans 14 residues. The germline V gene has CDR1 SNHLY and CDR2 FYNNEI. J was trimmed by 5 bases and V by 6 bases; bases with no gene match: 8. CDR3 sequence: CASSGIGEGDTQYF. CDR3 in DNA: TGTGCCAGCAGCGGCATAGGGGAGGGAGATACGCAGTATTTT.